These 10 T cell receptor beta chains were sequenced from one sample in a study of blood T cells in healthy people across ages. A second about 6 to 12 cycle PCR used barcoded and J-beta primers. One entry per CDR3 protein results from TCRdb running MiXCR on the 5' RACE reads. The sample lists about 1.4 million distinct CDR3 sequences, almost 60% seen once, with 5% to 7% in the top ten. Material: blood. Every receptor here comes from a man between 18 and 35 years old in good health.

This sequence joins TRBV27 and TRBJ2-7, with TRBD1 matching over 7 bases. V was clipped by 5 bases and J by 7 bases; unmatched bases: 20. CDR3 size: 17 residues. CDR1 is MNHEY and CDR2 is SMNVEV in the germline V gene (reference sequence). CDR3 DNA sequence: TGTGCCAGCAGTGGGGACACAGGGGAAAGAGCGTACAATGAGCAGTACTTC. As protein: CASSGDTGERAYNEQYF.

J is TRBJ2-7 and V is TRBV4-2; weak D call: TRBD2 (5 bases). Germline V gene data show CDR1 as LGHNA and CDR2 as YNFKEQ. The ends were cut back, 0 bases at V and 4 bases at J, with 13 bases in the middle. This CDR3 has 15 amino acids. CDR3 loop: CASSQDSTSTYEQYF. CDR3 sequence (DNA): TGTGCCAGCAGCCAAGATAGTACTAGTACTTACGAGCAGTACTTC.

This clonotype has only one observation. The rearrangement uses TRBV29-1 and TRBJ2-2; 9 bases match TRBD1. Germline values: CDR1 SQVTM, CDR2 ANQGSEA. The CDR3 length is 12 residues. The V and J ends lost 7 bases and 6 bases, in that order; junction bases with no gene match: 3. CDR3 amino acids: CSAWTGAGELFF. In DNA form, the CDR3 reads TGCAGCGCCTGGACAGGGGCCGGGGAGCTGTTTTTT.

V is TRBV6-5 and J is TRBJ1-2; D may be TRBD1 (5 bases). The CDR3 covers 12 residues. The V end was cut by 8 bases, the J end by 3 bases, with 10 bases between. The germline V gene has CDR1 MNHEY and CDR2 SVGAGI. This CDR3 reads CASGGVHYGYTF. As DNA, the CDR3 is TGTGCCAGCGGGGGGGTTCACTATGGCTACACCTTC.

V usage is TRBV6-5 and J usage is TRBJ2-3; D not certain. The V gene lost 6 bases and the J gene lost 2 bases, with 12 bases spanning the gap. Germline CDR1 reads MNHEY; CDR2 reads SVGAGI. CDR3 length: 14 residues. The CDR3 sequence is CASSSGYFTDTQYF. CDR3 nucleotide sequence: TGTGCCAGCAGCTCTGGATATTTCACAGATACGCAGTATTTT.

The J gene is TRBJ1-2, the V gene TRBV28; the D is unclear. CDR1 MDHEN and CDR2 SYDVKM come from the germline V gene. Trimming took off 8 bases at V and 4 bases at J, with 11 bases between the two ends. The CDR3 runs to 12 residues. The chain's CDR3 is CASQGRIYGYTF. For the CDR3, the DNA is TGTGCCAGCCAAGGACGGATCTATGGCTACACCTTC.

This clonotype has more than one count but fewer than ten. J is TRBJ2-5 and V is TRBV25-1; 8 bases are a match to TRBD1. From germline, CDR1 is MGHDK and CDR2 SYGVNS. The V and J ends lost 8 bases and 6 bases, in that order; junction bases with no gene match: 11. The length of the CDR3 is 14 residues. The CDR3 DNA follows: TGTGCCAGCGGCGGGACAGGCTATCGACAGACCCAGTACTTC. Its protein product is CASGGTGYRQTQYF. Filled out from reference TRBV25-1 and TRBJ2-5, the complete variable domain reads EADIYQTPRYLVIGTGKKITLECSQTMGHDKMYWYQQDPGMELHLIHYSYGVNSTEKGDLSSESTVSRIRTEHFPLTLESARPSHTSQYLCASGGTGYRQTQYFGPGTRLLVL.

V is TRBV4-3 and J is TRBJ2-3, with TRBD2 as a possible D gene (5 bases). The germline V gene encodes CDR1 LGHNA and CDR2 YSLEER. Trimming removed 2 bases from V and 5 bases from J, with 14 bases in between. The CDR3 spans 15 residues. The CDR3 loop reads CASSQLERRRDTQYF. The CDR3 DNA reads TGCGCCAGCAGCCAACTGGAAAGGAGGAGAGATACGCAGTATTTT.

The rearrangement joins TRBV2 to TRBJ2-5; 11 nucleotides match TRBD2. The CDR3 loop spans 16 amino acids. V lost 6 bases to trimming and J lost 11 bases; unmatched junction nucleotides: 17. Germline CDR1 reads SNHLY; CDR2 reads FYNNEI. The CDR3 reads CASRNSLAGGHNEQYF. In nucleotides, the CDR3 is TGTGCCAGCAGAAACTCTCTAGCGGGGGGACACAATGAGCAGTACTTC.

This clonotype was found a few times. This sequence joins TRBV27 and TRBJ2-7; the D is unclear. From germline, CDR1 is MNHEY and CDR2 SMNVEV (reference sequence). V was pared by 0 bases and J by 0 bases, with 9 bases between. The CDR3 spans 15 residues. The CDR3 region is CASSLSGRLSYEQYF. CDR3 nucleotides: TGTGCCAGCAGTTTATCAGGGCGCCTCTCCTACGAGCAGTACTTC.